This T cell receptor beta chain emerged from a study of CD8 T cells in ankylosing spondylitis. General study results and limits: There was a TCR beta motif, made of 7 or 8 highly homologous variants, that appeared characteristic of ankylosing spondylitis blood. The disease-linked clones had a CD8+ phenotype and low blood frequencies. Disease-linked clones reportedly concentrated significantly in matched ankylosing spondylitis synovial fluid. Past studies reported some motif variants in reactive arthritis synovial fluid and blood.

Notes on this clonotype: The antigen is undetermined.

CDR3 size: 18 residues. The V gene lost 0 bases and the J gene lost 8 bases, with 23 bases spanning the gap. Quantitative 5'-RACE was performed with molecular barcodes, and it yielded the TCR beta libraries. TCRdb reprocessed the 5' RACE reads via MiXCR and lists one record per CDR3 protein. Seen here are 200,000 to 250,000 distinct CDR3 sequences, roughly 6.6% observed once, and the top ten hold approximately 15%. The genes are TRBV23-1 and TRBJ2-1; a possible D gene is TRBD1 (5 bases). TRBV23-1 is an open reading frame, and its role is uncertain. What was sequenced was blood, either unsorted or a sorted T cell fraction (not recorded which). This receptor was identified in a male donor with ankylosing spondylitis. For the CDR3, the DNA is TGCGCCAGCAGTCAATCCCTGTCCAGGGCCCCTTTTTGGGATGAGCAGTTCTTC. It codes for CASSQSLSRAPFWDEQFF.